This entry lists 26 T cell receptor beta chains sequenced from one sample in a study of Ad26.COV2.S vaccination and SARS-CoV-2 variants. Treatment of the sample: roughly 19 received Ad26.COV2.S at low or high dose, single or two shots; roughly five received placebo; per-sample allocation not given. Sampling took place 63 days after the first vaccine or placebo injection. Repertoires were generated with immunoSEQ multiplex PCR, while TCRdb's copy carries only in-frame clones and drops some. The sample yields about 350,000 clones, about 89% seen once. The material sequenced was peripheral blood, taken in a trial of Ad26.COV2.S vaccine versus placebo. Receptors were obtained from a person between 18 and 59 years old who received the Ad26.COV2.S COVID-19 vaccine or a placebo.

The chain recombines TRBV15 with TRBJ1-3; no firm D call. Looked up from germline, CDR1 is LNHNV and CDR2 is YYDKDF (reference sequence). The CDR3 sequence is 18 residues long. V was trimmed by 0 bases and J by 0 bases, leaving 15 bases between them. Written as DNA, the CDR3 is TGTGCCACCAGCAGAGACCAAACCGCAGGAAACTCTGGAAACACCATATATTTT. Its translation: CATSRDQTAGNSGNTIYF. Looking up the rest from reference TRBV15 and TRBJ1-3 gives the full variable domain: DAMVIQNPRYQVTQFGKPVTLSCSQTLNHNVMYWYQQKSSQAPKLLFHYYDKDFNNEADTPDNFQSRRPNTSFCFLDIRSPGLGDTAMYLCATSRDQTAGNSGNTIYFGEGSWLTVV.

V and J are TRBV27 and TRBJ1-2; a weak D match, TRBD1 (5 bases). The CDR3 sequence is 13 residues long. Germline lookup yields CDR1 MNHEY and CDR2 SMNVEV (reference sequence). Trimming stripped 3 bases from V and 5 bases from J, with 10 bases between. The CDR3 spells CASSFGGTYGYTF. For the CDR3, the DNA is TGTGCCAGCAGTTTCGGGGGGACGTATGGCTACACCTTC.

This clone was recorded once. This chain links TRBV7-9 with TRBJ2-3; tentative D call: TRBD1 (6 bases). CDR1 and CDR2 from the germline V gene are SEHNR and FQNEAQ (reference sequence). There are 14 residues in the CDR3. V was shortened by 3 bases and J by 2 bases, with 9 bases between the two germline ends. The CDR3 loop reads CASSLLGATDTQYF. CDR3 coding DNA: TGTGCCAGCAGCTTGTTGGGGGCCACAGATACGCAGTATTTT.

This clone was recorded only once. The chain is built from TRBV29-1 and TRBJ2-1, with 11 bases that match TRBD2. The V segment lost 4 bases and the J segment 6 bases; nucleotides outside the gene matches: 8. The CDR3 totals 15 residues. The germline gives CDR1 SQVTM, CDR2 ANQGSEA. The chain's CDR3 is CSVGELAGVFNEQFF. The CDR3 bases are TGCAGCGTTGGTGAACTAGCGGGAGTGTTCAATGAGCAGTTCTTC.

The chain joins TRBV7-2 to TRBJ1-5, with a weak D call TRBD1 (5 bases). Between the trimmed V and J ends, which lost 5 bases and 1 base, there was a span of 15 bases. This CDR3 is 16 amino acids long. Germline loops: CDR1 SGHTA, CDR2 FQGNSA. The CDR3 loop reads CASSPSGPGSNQPQHF. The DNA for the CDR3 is TGTGCCAGCAGCCCCAGCGGTCCAGGGAGCAATCAGCCCCAGCATTTT.

The CDR3: CASSEAGGWNTEAFF. DNA for the CDR3: TGTGCCAGCAGTGAAGCGGGGGGATGGAACACTGAAGCTTTCTTT. V is TRBV6-1 and J is TRBJ1-1, with a possible D match to TRBD1 (5 bases). Germline V gives CDR1 MNHNS, CDR2 SASEGT. This CDR3 comprises 15 residues. Trimming took off 0 bases at V and 1 base at J, with 9 bases between the two ends.

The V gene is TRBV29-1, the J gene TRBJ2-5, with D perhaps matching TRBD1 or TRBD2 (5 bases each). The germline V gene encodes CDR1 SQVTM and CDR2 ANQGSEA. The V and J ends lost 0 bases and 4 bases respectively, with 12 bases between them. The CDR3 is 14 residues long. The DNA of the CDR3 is TGCAGCGTTGAAGAGGGCAGGGCGGGAGAGACCCAGTACTTC. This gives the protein CSVEEGRAGETQYF.

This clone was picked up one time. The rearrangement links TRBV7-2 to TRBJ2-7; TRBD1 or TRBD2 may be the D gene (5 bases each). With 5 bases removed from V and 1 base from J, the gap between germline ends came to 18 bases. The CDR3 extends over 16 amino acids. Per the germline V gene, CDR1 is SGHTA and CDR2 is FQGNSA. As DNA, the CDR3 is TGTGCCAGCAGCGCCGCCTCGGGGACCGGTTCCTACGAGCAGTACTTC. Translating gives CASSAASGTGSYEQYF.

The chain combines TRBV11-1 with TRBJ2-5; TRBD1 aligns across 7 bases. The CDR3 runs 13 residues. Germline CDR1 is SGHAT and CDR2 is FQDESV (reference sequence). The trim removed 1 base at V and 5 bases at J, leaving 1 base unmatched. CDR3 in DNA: TGTGCCAGCAGCTTAGGCAGGGGGGAGACCCAGTACTTC. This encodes CASSLGRGETQYF.

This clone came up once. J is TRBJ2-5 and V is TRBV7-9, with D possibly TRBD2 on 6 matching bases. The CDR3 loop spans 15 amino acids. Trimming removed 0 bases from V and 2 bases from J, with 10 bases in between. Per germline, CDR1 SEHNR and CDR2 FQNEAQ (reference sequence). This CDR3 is CASSLAAGRQETQYF. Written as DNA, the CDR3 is TGTGCCAGCAGCTTAGCGGCGGGACGGCAAGAGACCCAGTACTTC.

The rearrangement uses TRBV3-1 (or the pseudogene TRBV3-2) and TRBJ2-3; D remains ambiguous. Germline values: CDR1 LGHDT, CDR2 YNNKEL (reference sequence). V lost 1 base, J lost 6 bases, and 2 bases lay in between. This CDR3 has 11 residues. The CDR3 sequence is CASSQGDTQYF. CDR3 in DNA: TGTGCCAGCAGCCAAGGGGATACGCAGTATTTT.

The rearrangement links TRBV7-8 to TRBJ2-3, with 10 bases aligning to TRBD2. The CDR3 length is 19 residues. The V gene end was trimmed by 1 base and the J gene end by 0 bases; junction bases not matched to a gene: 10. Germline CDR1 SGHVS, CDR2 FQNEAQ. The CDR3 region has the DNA TGTGCCAGCAGCTTAGTCAGGGTAGCGGGGGGCTCTAGCACAGATACGCAGTATTTT. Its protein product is CASSLVRVAGGSSTDTQYF.

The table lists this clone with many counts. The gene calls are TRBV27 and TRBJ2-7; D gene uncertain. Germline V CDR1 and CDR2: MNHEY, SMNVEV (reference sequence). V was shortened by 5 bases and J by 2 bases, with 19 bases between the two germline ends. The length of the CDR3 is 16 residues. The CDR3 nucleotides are TGTGCCAGCAGTCACCGACGTTCACGTAGGACCTACGAGCAGTACTTC. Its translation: CASSHRRSRRTYEQYF.

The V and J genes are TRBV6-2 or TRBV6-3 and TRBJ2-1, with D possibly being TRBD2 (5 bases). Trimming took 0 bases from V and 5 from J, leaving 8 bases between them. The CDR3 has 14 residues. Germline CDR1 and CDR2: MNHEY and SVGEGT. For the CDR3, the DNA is TGTGCCAGCAGTTACTCGACGGGAAACAATGAGCAGTTCTTC. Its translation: CASSYSTGNNEQFF.

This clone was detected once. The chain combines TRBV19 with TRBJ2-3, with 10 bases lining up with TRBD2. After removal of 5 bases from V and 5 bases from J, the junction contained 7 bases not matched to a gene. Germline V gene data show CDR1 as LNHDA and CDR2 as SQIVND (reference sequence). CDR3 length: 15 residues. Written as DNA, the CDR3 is TGTGCCAGTAGTTTCCTAGCGGGGGAAGTAGATACGCAGTATTTT. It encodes CASSFLAGEVDTQYF.

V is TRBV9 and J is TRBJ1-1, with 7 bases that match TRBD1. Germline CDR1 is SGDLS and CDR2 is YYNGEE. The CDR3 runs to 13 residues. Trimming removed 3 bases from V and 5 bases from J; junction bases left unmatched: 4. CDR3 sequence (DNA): TGTGCCAGCAGCGGACAGGGAAGGACTGAAGCTTTCTTT. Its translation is CASSGQGRTEAFF.

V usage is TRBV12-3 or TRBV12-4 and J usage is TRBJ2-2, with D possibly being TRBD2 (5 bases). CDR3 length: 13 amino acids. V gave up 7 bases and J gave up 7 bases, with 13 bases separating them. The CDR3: CASTPGIFGELFF. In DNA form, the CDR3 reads TGTGCCAGCACCCCCGGGATTTTCGGGGAGCTGTTTTTT.

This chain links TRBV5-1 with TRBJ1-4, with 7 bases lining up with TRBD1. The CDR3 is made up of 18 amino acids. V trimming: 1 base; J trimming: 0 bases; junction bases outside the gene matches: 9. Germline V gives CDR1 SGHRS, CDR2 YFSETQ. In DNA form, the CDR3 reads TGCGCCAGCAGCTTGACAGGATTAGGGACAGCAACTAATGAAAAACTGTTTTTT. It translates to CASSLTGLGTATNEKLFF.

DNA for the CDR3: TGTGCCAGCAGCGAACTCCCCGCAGGGGACGGCTACACCTTC. This translates into CASSELPAGDGYTF. This chain uses TRBV13 with TRBJ1-2, with D tentatively TRBD1 (6 bases). CDR1 is PRHDT, CDR2 FYEKMQ, per germline (reference sequence). Deletions cut 5 bases from V and 8 bases from J, with 18 bases between. The CDR3 covers 14 residues.

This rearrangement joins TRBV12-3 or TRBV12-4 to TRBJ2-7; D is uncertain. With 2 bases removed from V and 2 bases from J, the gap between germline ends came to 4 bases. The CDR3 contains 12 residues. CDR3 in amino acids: CASSLYPYEQYF. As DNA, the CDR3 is TGTGCCAGCAGTTTATATCCCTACGAGCAGTACTTC.

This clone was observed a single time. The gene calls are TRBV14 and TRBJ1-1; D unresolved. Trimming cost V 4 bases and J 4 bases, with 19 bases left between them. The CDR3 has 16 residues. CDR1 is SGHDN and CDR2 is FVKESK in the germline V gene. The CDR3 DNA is TGTGCCAGCAGCCCAGTACCACAGCTTCGGGGCACTGAAGCTTTCTTT. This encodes CASSPVPQLRGTEAFF.

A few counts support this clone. CDR3 region: CASSDPQLNNSPLHF. The CDR3 bases are TGTGCCAGCAGTGATCCGCAGTTGAATAATTCACCCCTCCACTTT. V gene TRBV25-1 combines with J gene TRBJ1-6; D is uncertain. The germline V and J ends were trimmed by 3 bases and 5 bases, with 11 bases remaining between them. The germline V gene encodes CDR1 MGHDK and CDR2 SYGVNS. CDR3 length: 15 amino acids.

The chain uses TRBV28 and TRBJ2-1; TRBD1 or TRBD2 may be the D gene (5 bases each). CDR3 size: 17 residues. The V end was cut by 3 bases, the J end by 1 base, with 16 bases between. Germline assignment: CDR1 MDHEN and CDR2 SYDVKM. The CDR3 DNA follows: TGTGCCAGCAGTTTCCCGGAGGCAGGGCCGTCCTACAATGAGCAGTTCTTC. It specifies CASSFPEAGPSYNEQFF.

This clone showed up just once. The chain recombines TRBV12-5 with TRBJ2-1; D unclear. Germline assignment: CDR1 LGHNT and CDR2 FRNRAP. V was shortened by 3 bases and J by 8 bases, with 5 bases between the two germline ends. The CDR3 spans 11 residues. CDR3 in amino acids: CASGFRDEQFF. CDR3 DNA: TGTGCTAGTGGTTTCCGCGATGAGCAGTTCTTC. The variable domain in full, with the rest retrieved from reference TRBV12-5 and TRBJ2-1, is DARVTQTPRHKVTEMGQEVTMRCQPILGHNTVFWYRQTMMQGLELLAYFRNRAPLDDSGMPKDRFSAEMPDATLATLKIQPSEPRDSAVYFCASGFRDEQFFGPGTRLTVL.

In DNA form, the CDR3 reads TGCGCCAGCAGCCACCACAAGTTGGGACGCGAAACAGATACGCAGTATTTT. It specifies CASSHHKLGRETDTQYF. V gene TRBV4-3 combines with J gene TRBJ2-3; D tentatively fits TRBD1 or TRBD2 (5 bases each). V was shortened by 3 bases and J by 3 bases, with 19 bases between the two germline ends. This CDR3 is 17 amino acids long. Per germline, CDR1 LGHNA and CDR2 YSLEER.

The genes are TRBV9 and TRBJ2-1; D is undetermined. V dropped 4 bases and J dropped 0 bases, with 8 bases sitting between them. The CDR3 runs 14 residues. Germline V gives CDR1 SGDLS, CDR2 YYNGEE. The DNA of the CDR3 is TGTGCCAGCAGCCTTCACAGCTCCTACAATGAGCAGTTCTTC. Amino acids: CASSLHSSYNEQFF.